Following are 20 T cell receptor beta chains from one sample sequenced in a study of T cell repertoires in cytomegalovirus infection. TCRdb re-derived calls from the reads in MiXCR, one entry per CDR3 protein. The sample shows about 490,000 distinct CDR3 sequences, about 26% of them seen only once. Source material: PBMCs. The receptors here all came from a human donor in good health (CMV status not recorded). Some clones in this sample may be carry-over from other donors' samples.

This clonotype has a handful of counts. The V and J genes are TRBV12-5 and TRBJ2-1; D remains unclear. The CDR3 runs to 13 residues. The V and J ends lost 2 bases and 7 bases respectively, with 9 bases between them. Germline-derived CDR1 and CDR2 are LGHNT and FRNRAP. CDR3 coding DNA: TGTGCTAGTGGTTTGCCCTCGAGAAATGAGCAGTTCTTC. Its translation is CASGLPSRNEQFF.

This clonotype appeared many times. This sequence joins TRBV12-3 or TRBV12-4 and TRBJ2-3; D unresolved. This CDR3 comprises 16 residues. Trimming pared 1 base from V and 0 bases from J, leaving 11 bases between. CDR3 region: CASSLGVGPSTDTQYF. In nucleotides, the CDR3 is TGTGCCAGCAGTTTAGGCGTAGGTCCAAGCACAGATACGCAGTATTTT.

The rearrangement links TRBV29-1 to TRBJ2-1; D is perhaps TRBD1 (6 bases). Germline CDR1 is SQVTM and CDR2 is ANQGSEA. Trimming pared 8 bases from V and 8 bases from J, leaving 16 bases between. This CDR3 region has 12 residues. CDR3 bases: TGCAGCTCACAGGGTTTGTCCGATGAGCAGTTCTTC. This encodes CSSQGLSDEQFF.

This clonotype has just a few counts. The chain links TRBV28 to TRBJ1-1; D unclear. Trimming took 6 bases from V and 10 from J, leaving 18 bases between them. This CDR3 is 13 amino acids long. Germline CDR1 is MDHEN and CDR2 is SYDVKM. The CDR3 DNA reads TGTGCCAGCAGGACCACACGGGTCCTCCGAGCTTTCTTT. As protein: CASRTTRVLRAFF.

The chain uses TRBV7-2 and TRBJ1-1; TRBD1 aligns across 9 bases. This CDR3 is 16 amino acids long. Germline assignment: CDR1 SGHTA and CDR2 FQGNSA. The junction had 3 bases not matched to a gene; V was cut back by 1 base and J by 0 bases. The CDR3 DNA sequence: TGTGCCAGCAGCTTAGACAGGGGGCTCATGAACACTGAAGCTTTCTTT. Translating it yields CASSLDRGLMNTEAFF.

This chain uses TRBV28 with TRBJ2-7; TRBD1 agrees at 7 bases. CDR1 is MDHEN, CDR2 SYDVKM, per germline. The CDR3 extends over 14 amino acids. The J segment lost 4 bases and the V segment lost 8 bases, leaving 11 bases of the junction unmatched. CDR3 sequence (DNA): TGTGCCAGCTGCGGGTCAGGGGGTCGGTACGAGCAGTACTTC. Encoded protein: CASCGSGGRYEQYF.

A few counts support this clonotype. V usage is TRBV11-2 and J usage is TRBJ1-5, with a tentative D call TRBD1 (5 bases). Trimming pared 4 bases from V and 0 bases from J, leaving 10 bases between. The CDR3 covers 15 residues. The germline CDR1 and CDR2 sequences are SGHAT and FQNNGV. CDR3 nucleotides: TGTGCCAGCAGCTCCGGGACCCTTAGCAATCAGCCCCAGCATTTT. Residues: CASSSGTLSNQPQHF.

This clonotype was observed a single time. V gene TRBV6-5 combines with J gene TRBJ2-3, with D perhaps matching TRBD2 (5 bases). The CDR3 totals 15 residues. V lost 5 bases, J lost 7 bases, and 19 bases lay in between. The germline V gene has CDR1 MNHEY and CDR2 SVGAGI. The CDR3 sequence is CASSRVGLSTNTQYF. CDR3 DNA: TGTGCCAGCAGTAGGGTCGGACTTAGCACTAATACGCAGTATTTT.

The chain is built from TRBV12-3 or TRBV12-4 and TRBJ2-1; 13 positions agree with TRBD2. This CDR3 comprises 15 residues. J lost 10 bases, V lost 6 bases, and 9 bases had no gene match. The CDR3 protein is CASSVMGLAGKEQFF. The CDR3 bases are TGTGCCAGCAGCGTAATGGGACTAGCGGGAAAGGAGCAGTTCTTC.

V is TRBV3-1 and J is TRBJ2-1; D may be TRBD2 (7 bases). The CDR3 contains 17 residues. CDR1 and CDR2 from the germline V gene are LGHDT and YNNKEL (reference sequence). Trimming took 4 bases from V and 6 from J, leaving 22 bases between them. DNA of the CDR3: TGTGCCAGCAGCCGCCTTCTTAGGGGGAGGGCCCCCAATGAGCAGTTCTTC. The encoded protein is CASSRLLRGRAPNEQFF.

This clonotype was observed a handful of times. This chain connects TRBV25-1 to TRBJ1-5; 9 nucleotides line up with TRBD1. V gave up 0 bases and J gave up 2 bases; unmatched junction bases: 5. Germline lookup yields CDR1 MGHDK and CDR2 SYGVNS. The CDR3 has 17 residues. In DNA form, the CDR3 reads TGTGCCAGCAGTGAATACAACAGGGGGCGAGGCAATCAGCCCCAGCATTTT. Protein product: CASSEYNRGRGNQPQHF.

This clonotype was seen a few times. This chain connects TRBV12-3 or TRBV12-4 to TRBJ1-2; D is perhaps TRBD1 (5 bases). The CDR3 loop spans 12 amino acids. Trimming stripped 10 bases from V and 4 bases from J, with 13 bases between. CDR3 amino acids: CATRDLTYGYTF. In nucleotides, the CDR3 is TGTGCCACTCGGGACTTAACCTATGGCTACACCTTC.

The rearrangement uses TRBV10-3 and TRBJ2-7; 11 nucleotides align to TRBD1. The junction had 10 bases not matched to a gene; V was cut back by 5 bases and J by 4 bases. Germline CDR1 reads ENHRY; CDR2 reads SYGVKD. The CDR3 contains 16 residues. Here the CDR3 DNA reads TGTGCCATCAGTCAACCGCCGGGACAGGGGGGATACGAGCAGTACTTC. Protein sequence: CAISQPPGQGGYEQYF.

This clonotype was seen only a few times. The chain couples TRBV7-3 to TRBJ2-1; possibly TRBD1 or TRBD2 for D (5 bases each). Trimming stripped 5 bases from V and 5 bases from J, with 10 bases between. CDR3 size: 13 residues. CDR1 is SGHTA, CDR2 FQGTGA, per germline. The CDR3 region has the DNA TGTGCCAGCAGCCCCCGGGGCAACAATGAGCAGTTCTTC. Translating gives CASSPRGNNEQFF. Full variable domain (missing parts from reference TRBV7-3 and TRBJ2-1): GAGVSQTPSNKVTEKGKYVELRCDPISGHTALYWYRQSLGQGPEFLIYFQGTGAADDSGLPNDRFFAVRPEGSVSTLKIQRTERGDSAVYLCASSPRGNNEQFFGPGTRLTVL.

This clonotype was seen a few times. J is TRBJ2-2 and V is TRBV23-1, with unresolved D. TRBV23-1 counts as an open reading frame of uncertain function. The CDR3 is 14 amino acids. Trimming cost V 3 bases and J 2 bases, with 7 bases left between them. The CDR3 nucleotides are TGCGCCAGCAGTCACCTCGGTAACACCGGGGAGCTGTTTTTT. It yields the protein CASSHLGNTGELFF.

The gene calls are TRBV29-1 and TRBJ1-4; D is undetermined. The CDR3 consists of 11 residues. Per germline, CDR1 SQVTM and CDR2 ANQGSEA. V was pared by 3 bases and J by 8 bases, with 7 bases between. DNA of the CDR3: TGCAGCGTTGATCTGGGCGAAAAACTGTTTTTT. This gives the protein CSVDLGEKLFF.

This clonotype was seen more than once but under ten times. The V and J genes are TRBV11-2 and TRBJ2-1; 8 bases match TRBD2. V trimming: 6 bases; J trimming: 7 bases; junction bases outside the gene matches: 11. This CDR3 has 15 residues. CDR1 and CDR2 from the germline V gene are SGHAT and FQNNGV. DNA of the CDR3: TGTGCCAGCAGGAAGAGCGGGAGACCGAGTAATGAGCAGTTCTTC. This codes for CASRKSGRPSNEQFF.

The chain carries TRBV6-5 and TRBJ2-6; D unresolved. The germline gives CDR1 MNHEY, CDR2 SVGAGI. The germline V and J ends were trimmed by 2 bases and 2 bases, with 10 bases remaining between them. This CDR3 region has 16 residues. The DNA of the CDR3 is TGTGCCAGCAGTTACATCGACCCGACTGGGGCCAACGTCCTGACTTTC. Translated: CASSYIDPTGANVLTF.

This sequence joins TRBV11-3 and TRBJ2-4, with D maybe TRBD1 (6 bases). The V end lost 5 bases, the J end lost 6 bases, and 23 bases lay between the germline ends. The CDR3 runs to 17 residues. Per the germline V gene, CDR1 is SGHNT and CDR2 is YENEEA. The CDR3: CASSPHRDTLRGNIQYF. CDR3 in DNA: TGTGCCAGCAGCCCCCACCGGGACACCCTTAGGGGAAACATTCAGTACTTC.

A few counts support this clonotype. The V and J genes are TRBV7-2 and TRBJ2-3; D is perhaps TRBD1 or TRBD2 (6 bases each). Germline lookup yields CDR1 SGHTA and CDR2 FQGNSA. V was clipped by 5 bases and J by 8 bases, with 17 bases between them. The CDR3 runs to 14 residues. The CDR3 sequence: CASSPRWGAGTQYF. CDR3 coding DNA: TGTGCCAGCAGCCCGCGATGGGGGGCAGGTACGCAGTATTTT.